This record concerns one T cell receptor (beta chain) sequence. The target antigen is unknown. This entry is derived from a study of T cells after yellow fever vaccination. The wider study: Where fractions had low cell numbers, libraries were prepared from them with the SMART-Seq v4 Ultra Low Input RNA kit.

Study-wide results and caveats: Some clonotypes, a small share, were shared between CD4 and CD8 compartments. Re-detected after boosting: most primary clones, more than 95% of CD4 and about 85% of CD8.

5'RACE template switching produced TCR cDNA carrying a universal primer site and UMIs. TCRdb ran MiXCR on the 5' RACE reads and lists one entry per CDR3 protein. Of roughly 250,000 distinct CDR3 sequences in the sample, approximately 12% were seen once. Sequencing was performed on CD4+ T cells sorted from PBMCs, taken 45 days after the yellow fever booster vaccination. This TCR was sampled from a man aged 25-45 years who received the YFV17D yellow fever vaccine.

The CDR3 coding sequence is TGTGCCAGCCGGACAGCGGGTTCGTACGAGCAGTACTTC. Translation gives CASRTAGSYEQYF. This chain uses TRBV25-1 with TRBJ2-7, with D perhaps given as TRBD1 or TRBD2 (6 bases each). Deletions cut 8 bases from V and 4 bases from J, with 15 bases between. This CDR3 is 13 amino acids long. The germline V gene has CDR1 MGHDK and CDR2 SYGVNS.